This is a list of T cell receptor beta chains from one sample in a study of T cells in Graves' hyperthyroidism and ophthalmopathy. TCRdb reprocessed the multiplex PCR reads via MiXCR and lists one record per CDR3 protein. The sample includes about 510,000 distinct CDR3 sequences, 40% to 50% of them seen just once. Material: peripheral blood or thyroid tissue (not recorded which). The origin of the receptors is an adult woman with Graves' disease, either hyperthyroidism or ophthalmopathy (not recorded which). Each CDR3 is given without its conserved first and last residue. The listing skips clone size in some rows; elsewhere it reads once, few, many or a size class.

J gene: TRBJ2-5
V gene: TRBV7-7
CDR3 length: 13
clone size: NA
CDR3 protein: ASSLAPEVGETQY

J gene: TRBJ2-4
V gene: TRBV7-2
CDR3 length: 15
clone size: NA
CDR3 protein: ASSLVGGRWAKNIQY

J gene: TRBJ1-6
V gene: TRBV7-6
CDR3 length: 14
clone size: NA
CDR3 protein: ASRDPGHPTHSPLH

J gene: TRBJ1-1
V gene: TRBV7-8
CDR3 length: 11
clone size: few
CDR3 protein: ASSQPGRSEAF

J gene: TRBJ1-2
V gene: TRBV5-6
CDR3 length: 12
clone size: NA
CDR3 protein: ASSFLMATYGYT

J gene: TRBJ1-5
V gene: TRBV19
CDR3 length: 12
clone size: NA
CDR3 protein: ASSPRYSNQPQH

J gene: TRBJ2-5
V gene: TRBV6-6
CDR3 length: 12
clone size: NA
CDR3 protein: ASSFGSTQETQY

J gene: TRBJ1-4
V gene: TRBV7-9
CDR3 length: 12
clone size: NA
CDR3 protein: ASSSFGGDEKLF

J gene: TRBJ2-7
V gene: TRBV7-9
CDR3 length: 14
clone size: many
CDR3 protein: ASSLFRRGSITTQY

J gene: TRBJ1-1
V gene: TRBV9
CDR3 length: 13
clone size: NA
CDR3 protein: ASSATTGMNTEAF